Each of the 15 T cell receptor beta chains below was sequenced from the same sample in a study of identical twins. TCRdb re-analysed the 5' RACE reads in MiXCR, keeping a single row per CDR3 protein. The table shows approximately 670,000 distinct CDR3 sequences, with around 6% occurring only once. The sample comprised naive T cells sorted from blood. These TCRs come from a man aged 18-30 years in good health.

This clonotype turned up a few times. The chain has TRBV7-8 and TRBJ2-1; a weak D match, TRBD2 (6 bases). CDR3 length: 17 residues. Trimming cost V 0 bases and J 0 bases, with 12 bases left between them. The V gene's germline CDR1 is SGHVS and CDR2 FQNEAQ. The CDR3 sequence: CASSLAPGLSSYNEQFF. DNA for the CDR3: TGTGCCAGCAGCTTAGCGCCGGGACTCAGCTCCTACAATGAGCAGTTCTTC.

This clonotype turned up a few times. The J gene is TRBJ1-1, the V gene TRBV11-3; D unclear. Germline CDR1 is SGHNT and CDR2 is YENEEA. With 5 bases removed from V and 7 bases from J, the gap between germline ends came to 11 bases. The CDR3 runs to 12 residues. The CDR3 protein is CASSPGRREAFF. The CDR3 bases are TGTGCCAGCAGCCCCGGACGGCGTGAAGCTTTCTTT.

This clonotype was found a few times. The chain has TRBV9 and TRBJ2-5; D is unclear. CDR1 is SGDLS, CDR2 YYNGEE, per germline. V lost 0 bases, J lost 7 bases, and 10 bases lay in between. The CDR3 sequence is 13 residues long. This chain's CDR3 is CASSVDRIGTQYF. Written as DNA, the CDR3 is TGTGCCAGCAGCGTAGATAGGATCGGGACCCAGTACTTC.

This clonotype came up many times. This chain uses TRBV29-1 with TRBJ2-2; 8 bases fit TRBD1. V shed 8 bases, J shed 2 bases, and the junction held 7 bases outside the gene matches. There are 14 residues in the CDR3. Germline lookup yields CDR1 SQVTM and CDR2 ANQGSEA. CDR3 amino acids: CSTTGTGNTGELFF. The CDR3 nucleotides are TGCAGCACCACCGGGACAGGAAACACCGGGGAGCTGTTTTTT.

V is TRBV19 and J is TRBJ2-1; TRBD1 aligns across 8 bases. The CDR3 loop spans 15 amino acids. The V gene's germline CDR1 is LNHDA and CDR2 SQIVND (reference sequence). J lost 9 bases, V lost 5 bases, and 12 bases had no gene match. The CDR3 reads CASSQVDREKGEQFF. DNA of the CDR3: TGTGCCAGTAGTCAAGTGGACAGGGAAAAGGGTGAGCAGTTCTTC.

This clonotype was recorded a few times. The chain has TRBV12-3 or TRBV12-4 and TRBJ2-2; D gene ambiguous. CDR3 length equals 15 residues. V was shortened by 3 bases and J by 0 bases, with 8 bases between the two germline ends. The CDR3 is CASSFPASNTGELFF. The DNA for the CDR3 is TGTGCCAGCAGTTTCCCAGCGTCGAACACCGGGGAGCTGTTTTTT.

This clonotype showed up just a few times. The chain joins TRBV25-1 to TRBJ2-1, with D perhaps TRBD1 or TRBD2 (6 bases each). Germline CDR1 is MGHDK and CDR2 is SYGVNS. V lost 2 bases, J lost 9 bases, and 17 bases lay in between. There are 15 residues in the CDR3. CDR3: CASSERLAGGGEQFF. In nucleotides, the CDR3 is TGTGCCAGCAGTGAACGGCTAGCCGGAGGGGGTGAGCAGTTCTTC.

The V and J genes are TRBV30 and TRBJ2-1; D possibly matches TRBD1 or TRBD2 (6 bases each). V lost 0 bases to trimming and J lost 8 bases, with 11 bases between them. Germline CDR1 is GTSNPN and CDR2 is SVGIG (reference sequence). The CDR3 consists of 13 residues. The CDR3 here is CAWSVGGLHEQFF. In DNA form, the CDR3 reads TGTGCCTGGAGTGTAGGGGGACTCCATGAGCAGTTCTTC.

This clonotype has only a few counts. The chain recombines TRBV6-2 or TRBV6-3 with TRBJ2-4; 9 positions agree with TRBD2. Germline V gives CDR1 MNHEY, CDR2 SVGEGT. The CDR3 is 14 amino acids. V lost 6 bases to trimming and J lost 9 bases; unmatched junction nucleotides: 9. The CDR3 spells CASSRTSVESIQYF. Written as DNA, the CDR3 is TGTGCCAGCAGCCGGACTAGCGTTGAGAGCATTCAGTACTTC.

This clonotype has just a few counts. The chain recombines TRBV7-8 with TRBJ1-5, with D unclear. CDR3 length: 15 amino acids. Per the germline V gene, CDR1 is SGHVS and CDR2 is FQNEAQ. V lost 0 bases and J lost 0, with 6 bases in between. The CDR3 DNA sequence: TGTGCCAGCAGCTTAGCGAGGATTAGCAATCAGCCCCAGCATTTT. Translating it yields CASSLARISNQPQHF.

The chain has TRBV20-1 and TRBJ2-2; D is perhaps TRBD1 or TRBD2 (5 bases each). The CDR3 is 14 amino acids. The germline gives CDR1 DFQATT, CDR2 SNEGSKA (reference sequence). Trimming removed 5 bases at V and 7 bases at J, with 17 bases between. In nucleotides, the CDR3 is TGCAGTGCTCTCCGGGACCCCATGGACGGGGAGCTGTTTTTT. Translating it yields CSALRDPMDGELFF.

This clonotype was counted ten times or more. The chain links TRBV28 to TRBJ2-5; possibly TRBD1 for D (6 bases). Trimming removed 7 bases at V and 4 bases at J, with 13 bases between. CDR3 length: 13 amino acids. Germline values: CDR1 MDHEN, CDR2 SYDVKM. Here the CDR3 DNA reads TGTGCCAGCAACCCAAGGGGGAGAGAGACCCAGTACTTC. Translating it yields CASNPRGRETQYF.

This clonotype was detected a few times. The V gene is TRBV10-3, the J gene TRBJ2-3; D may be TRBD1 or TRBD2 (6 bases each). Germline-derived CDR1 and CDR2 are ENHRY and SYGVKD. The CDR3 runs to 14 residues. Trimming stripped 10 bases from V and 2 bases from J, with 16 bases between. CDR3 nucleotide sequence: TGTGCCACCGGGGGCAGGGATAACACAGATACGCAGTATTTT. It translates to CATGGRDNTDTQYF.

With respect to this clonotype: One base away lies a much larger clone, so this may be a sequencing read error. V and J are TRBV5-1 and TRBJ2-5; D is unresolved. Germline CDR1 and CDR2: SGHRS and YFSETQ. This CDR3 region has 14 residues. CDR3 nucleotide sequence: TGCTCCAGCAGCTTGAGCCAGACACAAGAGACCCAGTACTTC. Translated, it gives CSSSLSQTQETQYF.

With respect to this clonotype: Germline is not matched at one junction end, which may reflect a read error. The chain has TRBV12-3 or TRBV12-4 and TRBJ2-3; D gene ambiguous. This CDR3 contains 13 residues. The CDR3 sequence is CASSLEFPDSQYF. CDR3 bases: TGTGCCAGCAGTTTAGAATTCCCAGATTCGCAGTATTTT.